This TCR beta chain was identified in a study of blood T cell repertoires in COVID-19. Profiled with immunoSEQ multiplex PCR; TCRdb holds only in-frame clones, not every one. The sample includes approximately 190,000 clones, approximately 83% seen only once; the top ten take 7% to 9%. Donors were grouped by their self-reported clinical history. This CDR3 is built from 19 residues. The germline V gene encodes CDR1 MGHRA and CDR2 YSYEKL. V trimming: 0 bases; J trimming: 3 bases; junction bases outside the gene matches: 11. Material: PBMCs or T cells enriched from blood (not recorded which). The V call is TRBV4-1, the J call TRBJ2-2, with 9 bases identical to TRBD1. The receptor was derived from a man aged 35 to 55 who had recovered from COVID-19. CDR3 sequence reads: CASSQEPSGTGRYTGELFF. CDR3 in DNA: TGCGCCAGCAGCCAAGAACCCTCAGGGACAGGGCGCTACACCGGGGAGCTGTTTTTT.